This entry lists 3 T cell receptor beta chains sequenced from one sample in a study of radiotherapy plus CTLA-4 blockade in lung cancer. The data were produced by immunoSEQ multiplex PCR, yet TCRdb's version contains in-frame clones alone and is incomplete. The sample contains roughly 120,000 clones, approximately 84% of which appear only once. The sequencing here drew on peripheral blood, taken from a patient treated with radiotherapy plus ipilimumab. The receptors shown here come from a human donor with non-small cell lung cancer who had a partial response to radiotherapy plus ipilimumab.

The genes are TRBV29-1 and TRBJ1-2; TRBD1 matches at 7 bases. CDR1 and CDR2 from the germline V gene are SQVTM and ANQGSEA. V lost 4 bases and J lost 4; bases outside the gene matches: 12. The CDR3 spans 15 residues. CDR3 region: CSVGEPDRTTYGYTF. The CDR3 coding sequence is TGCAGCGTTGGGGAACCGGACAGGACTACCTATGGCTACACCTTC.

The chain is built from TRBV19 and TRBJ2-2; TRBD1 matches 7 bases. J was trimmed by 5 bases and V by 10 bases; bases with no gene match: 10. This CDR3 spans 14 amino acids. Germline V CDR1 and CDR2: LNHDA, SQIVND (reference sequence). CDR3 sequence (DNA): TGTGCCACCCTAACAGGGGCCGGGACCGGGGAGCTGTTTTTT. Translated, it gives CATLTGAGTGELFF.

V gene TRBV10-2 combines with J gene TRBJ2-7, with 7 nucleotides matching TRBD1. The ends lost 5 bases at V and 4 bases at J; junction bases unmatched: 5. Germline CDR1 and CDR2: WSHSY and SAAADI. This CDR3 is built from 13 residues. The CDR3 bases are TGCGCCAGCAGTCTAGGGACAGATTACGAGCAGTACTTC. Translated, it gives CASSLGTDYEQYF.